These 14 T cell receptor beta chains were sequenced from one sample in a study of PD-1 blockade in classical Hodgkin lymphoma. The time point denotes: newly diagnosed, previously untreated cHL patient sample. The study purified CD4+ T cells from thawed PBMCs using magnetic negative selection. Libraries were prepared by immunoSEQ multiplex PCR; TCRdb keeps only in-frame clonotypes and omits some of them. The table shows about 22,000 clones, with roughly 87% occurring only once. Material: CD4+ T cells from blood. Receptors were obtained from a human donor with classical Hodgkin lymphoma.

This clone was picked up one time. The chain uses TRBV7-2 and TRBJ2-2; D is unresolved. The germline V gene encodes CDR1 SGHTA and CDR2 FQGNSA. CDR3 size: 14 residues. Trimming stripped 5 bases from V and 6 bases from J, with 13 bases between. CDR3 bases: TGTGCCAGCAGCCTCCCTTATTACGCCGGGGAGCTGTTTTTT. Translated, it gives CASSLPYYAGELFF.

The chain joins TRBV2 to TRBJ1-5, with D perhaps TRBD1 (5 bases). The CDR3 has 13 amino acids. The V gene's germline CDR1 is SNHLY and CDR2 FYNNEI. Trimming took off 8 bases at V and 8 bases at J, with 16 bases between the two ends. The CDR3 DNA reads as TGTGCCAGCCTTTCAGGGTCCAGGGAGCCCCAGCATTTT. Protein product: CASLSGSREPQHF.

V usage is TRBV30 and J usage is TRBJ1-2; 11 positions match TRBD1. Germline loops: CDR1 GTSNPN, CDR2 SVGIG (reference sequence). CDR3 length equals 15 residues. V lost 0 bases and J lost 12; bases outside the gene matches: 12. Here the CDR3 DNA reads TGTGCCTGGAGTGTAGGGGCGGGACAGGGGGACGCTCACACCTTC. As protein: CAWSVGAGQGDAHTF.

The chain is built from TRBV27 and TRBJ2-7; D is ambiguous. The CDR3 covers 15 residues. The germline V gene encodes CDR1 MNHEY and CDR2 SMNVEV (reference sequence). Trimming pared 2 bases from V and 6 bases from J, leaving 17 bases between. CDR3 nucleotides: TGTGCCAGCAGTTTAGGCGCTAGTCGCTCGGCCGAGCAGTACTTC. Translating gives CASSLGASRSAEQYF.

V is TRBV27 and J is TRBJ2-6; no clear D gene. V lost 4 bases, J lost 0 bases, and 10 bases lay in between. Germline-derived CDR1 and CDR2 are MNHEY and SMNVEV (reference sequence). There are 16 residues in the CDR3. As DNA, the CDR3 is TGTGCCAGCAGTTCCCCGGAAAACTCTGGGGCCAACGTCCTGACTTTC. Translating gives CASSSPENSGANVLTF.

The V gene is TRBV2, the J gene TRBJ2-2; 7 nucleotides agree with TRBD2. The germline V gene encodes CDR1 SNHLY and CDR2 FYNNEI. CDR3 size: 16 residues. Trimming took 1 base from V and 5 from J; bases not matched to a gene: 7. The CDR3 nucleotides are TGTGCCAGCAGTGAAGAGATTGCGGGAGTAACCGGGGAGCTGTTTTTT. Amino acids: CASSEEIAGVTGELFF.

This chain links TRBV6-6 with TRBJ2-5, with 7 bases identical to TRBD1. J lost 6 bases, V lost 4 bases, and 11 bases had no gene match. This CDR3 spans 15 amino acids. Per the germline V gene, CDR1 is MNHNY and CDR2 is SVGAGI (reference sequence). This CDR3 is CASSSGQDGLKTQYF. The CDR3 DNA is TGTGCCAGCAGTTCCGGACAGGACGGGCTCAAGACCCAGTACTTC.

The rearrangement links TRBV9 to TRBJ2-2; 11 bases line up with TRBD2. The CDR3 totals 17 residues. The ends lost 0 bases at V and 2 bases at J; junction bases unmatched: 3. Germline lookup yields CDR1 SGDLS and CDR2 YYNGEE. CDR3 amino acids: CASSVELAGVNTGELFF. The CDR3 DNA follows: TGTGCCAGCAGCGTAGAACTAGCGGGAGTAAACACCGGGGAGCTGTTTTTT. The full variable domain, with the rest looked up from reference TRBV9 and TRBJ2-2, is DSGVTQTPKHLITATGQRVTLRCSPRSGDLSVYWYQQSLDQGLQFLIQYYNGEERAKGNILERFSAQQFPDLHSELNLSSLELGDSALYFCASSVELAGVNTGELFFGEGSRLTVL.

CDR3 sequence reads: CATSRDLGTGELFF. The CDR3 nucleotides read TGTGCCACCAGCAGAGATTTAGGTACCGGGGAGCTGTTTTTT. The chain combines TRBV15 with TRBJ2-2, with D hard to call. This CDR3 region has 14 residues. CDR1 and CDR2 from the germline V gene are LNHNV and YYDKDF (reference sequence). Trimming took 0 bases from V and 5 from J, leaving 7 bases between them.

The V call is TRBV6-1, the J call TRBJ2-3; no reliable D call. Germline V gene data show CDR1 as MNHNS and CDR2 as SASEGT. CDR3 size: 12 residues. V shed 4 bases and J shed 5 bases, with 7 bases lying between them. The CDR3 is CASSVSQDTQYF. CDR3 nucleotides: TGTGCCAGCAGTGTATCTCAAGATACGCAGTATTTT.

The chain carries TRBV19 and TRBJ1-5; maybe TRBD1 (6 bases). This CDR3 has 13 amino acids. From germline, CDR1 is LNHDA and CDR2 SQIVND (reference sequence). Trimming pared 5 bases from V and 6 bases from J, leaving 11 bases between. This CDR3 is CASSVGGGQPQHF. CDR3 bases: TGTGCCAGTAGTGTGGGGGGCGGTCAGCCCCAGCATTTT.

J is TRBJ2-7 and V is TRBV7-9, with D perhaps matching TRBD1 (6 bases). CDR1 is SEHNR and CDR2 is FQNEAQ in the germline V gene (reference sequence). The CDR3 has 13 residues. V lost 4 bases and J lost 3, with 10 bases in between. DNA for the CDR3: TGTGCCAGCAGCTCGGGACATCACTACGAGCAGTACTTC. It translates to CASSSGHHYEQYF.

This rearrangement joins TRBV4-2 to TRBJ1-5; D is undetermined. CDR3 length equals 13 residues. With 0 bases removed from V and 7 bases from J, the gap between germline ends came to 7 bases. Germline V gene lookup returns CDR1 LGHNA and CDR2 YNFKEQ. CDR3 nucleotide sequence: TGTGCCAGCAGCCAAGATCCGGGGCAGCCCCAGCATTTT. Translated: CASSQDPGQPQHF.

This chain uses TRBV11-2 with TRBJ1-1, with unresolved D. Germline V gene lookup returns CDR1 SGHAT and CDR2 FQNNGV. Trimming took 6 bases from V and 4 from J, leaving 12 bases between them. CDR3 length: 13 amino acids. The CDR3 spells CASRGLGVTEAFF. The CDR3 DNA follows: TGTGCCAGCAGGGGTCTTGGTGTCACTGAAGCTTTCTTT.